The text below deals with one T cell receptor beta chain. This entry is derived from a study of blood T cell repertoires in COVID-19. Looking at the study overall: The cDNA or gDNA used as material had been derived from T cells, B-cell-depleted T cells, or PBMCs.

Trimming took 4 bases from V and 4 from J, leaving 14 bases between them. The CDR3 extends over 15 amino acids. CDR1 and CDR2 (germline): MNHEY, SMNVEV (reference sequence). Generated by immunoSEQ multiplex PCR, the TCRdb table keeps only in-frame clones and is missing some. The sample shows around 100,000 clones, almost 90% of them seen only once. Sequenced: peripheral blood. The receptor was derived from a human donor in a cohort sampled during active COVID-19. This rearrangement joins TRBV27 to TRBJ1-5; D is unclear. The CDR3 protein is CASSSLLVPNQPQHF. The CDR3 DNA follows: TGTGCCAGCAGTTCGTTACTGGTTCCTAATCAGCCCCAGCATTTT.